Presented here are 25 T cell receptor beta chains from one specimen sequenced in a study of identical twins. TCRdb passed the 5' RACE reads through MiXCR, listing each CDR3 protein once. The table records approximately 890,000 distinct CDR3 sequences, 9% to 15% of them present only once. These same records also appear under a second study, on yellow fever vaccine responses in identical twins.

Specimen: PBMCs. The receptors derive from a woman between 18 and 29 years old in good health.

The rearrangement joins TRBV4-2 to TRBJ2-3; 12 nucleotides agree with TRBD2. J gave up 4 bases and V 4 bases, and 6 bases lay outside the gene matches. Germline V CDR1 and CDR2: LGHNA, YNFKEQ. This CDR3 region has 16 residues. CDR3 nucleotide sequence: TGTGCCAGCAGCCCCCCGACTAGCGGGAGTGCAGATACGCAGTATTTT. Its translation is CASSPPTSGSADTQYF.

This clonotype has at least ten counts. The chain carries TRBV5-1 and TRBJ1-1; D ambiguous. The CDR3 runs to 13 residues. The germline CDR1 and CDR2 sequences are SGHRS and YFSETQ. V was shortened by 3 bases and J by 2 bases, with 8 bases between the two germline ends. The chain's CDR3 is CASSSPTNTEAFF. The CDR3 region has the DNA TGCGCCAGCAGCTCACCGACCAACACTGAAGCTTTCTTT.

This clonotype was recorded at least ten times. The rearrangement uses TRBV10-3 and TRBJ2-1, with TRBD1 as a possible D gene (5 bases). The ends were cut back, 6 bases at V and 5 bases at J, with 11 bases in the middle. Germline lookup yields CDR1 ENHRY and CDR2 SYGVKD. This CDR3 has 13 amino acids. The CDR3 DNA is TGTGCCATCAGGGGGCGGTGGGACAATGAGCAGTTCTTC. It translates to CAIRGRWDNEQFF.

The J gene is TRBJ2-7, the V gene TRBV12-5; TRBD1 aligns across 7 bases. CDR3 length: 15 amino acids. CDR1 is LGHNT and CDR2 is FRNRAP in the germline V gene. The V segment lost 0 bases and the J segment 3 bases; nucleotides outside the gene matches: 5. The CDR3 nucleotides are TGTGCTAGTGGTTTGGTACCCAGGGGGAGCTACGAGCAGTACGTC. Residues: CASGLVPRGSYEQYV.

This clonotype was recorded at least ten times. The chain uses TRBV6-1 and TRBJ2-2; D ambiguous. The CDR3 totals 14 residues. Trimming cost V 4 bases and J 0 bases, with 6 bases left between them. Germline CDR1 reads MNHNS; CDR2 reads SASEGT. CDR3 bases: TGTGCCAGCAGTGTAGGAGCGAACACCGGGGAGCTGTTTTTT. It encodes CASSVGANTGELFF.

This clonotype was observed a handful of times. The chain has TRBV9 and TRBJ2-5; no reliable D call. The length of the CDR3 is 13 residues. Germline V gene data show CDR1 as SGDLS and CDR2 as YYNGEE. Trimming left V 4 bases short and J 5 bases short, with 12 bases between. In DNA, the CDR3 is TGTGCCAGCAGCACTGCAGGCGCTGAGACCCAGTACTTC. The encoded protein is CASSTAGAETQYF.

The CDR3 reads CASSQSPGNYGYTF. The CDR3 DNA sequence: TGTGCCAGCAGCCAATCGCCGGGGAACTATGGCTACACCTTC. The V gene is TRBV16, the J gene TRBJ1-2; D is unresolved. V dropped 0 bases and J dropped 2 bases, with 7 bases sitting between them. The CDR3 loop spans 14 amino acids. Germline CDR1 KGHSY, CDR2 FQNENV. The full variable domain, in which reference TRBV16 and TRBJ1-2 provide the parts outside the CDR3, is GEEVAQTPKHLVRGEGQKAKLYCAPIKGHSYVFWYQQVLKNEFKFLISFQNENVFDETGMPKERFSAKCLPNSPCSLEIQATKLEDSAVYFCASSQSPGNYGYTFGSGTRLTVV.

J is TRBJ2-7 and V is TRBV25-1; D is possibly TRBD1 (6 bases). CDR3 length: 12 residues. CDR1 is MGHDK, CDR2 SYGVNS, per germline. V was pared by 2 bases and J by 5 bases, with 7 bases between. CDR3 DNA sequence: TGTGCCAGCAGTGAAGACAGGAACGAGCAGTACTTC. As protein: CASSEDRNEQYF.

CDR3 nucleotide sequence: TGCGCCAGCAGCCAAGTAGGACAGGGTTCCGGGGCCAACGTCCTGACTTTC. Translating gives CASSQVGQGSGANVLTF. The J gene is TRBJ2-6, the V gene TRBV4-1; 8 nucleotides agree with TRBD1. CDR1 and CDR2 from the germline V gene are MGHRA and YSYEKL. The CDR3 is 17 residues long. The junction had 6 bases not matched to a gene; V was cut back by 1 base and J by 4 bases.

The J gene is TRBJ2-1, the V gene TRBV20-1; TRBD1 agrees at 10 bases. The CDR3 consists of 20 residues. The trim removed 0 bases at V and 2 bases at J, leaving 16 bases unmatched. Per germline, CDR1 DFQATT and CDR2 SNEGSKA (reference sequence). CDR3 protein: CSARDPTEFSGQGPYNEQFF. The CDR3 DNA reads as TGCAGTGCTAGAGACCCAACGGAATTTTCGGGACAGGGGCCCTACAATGAGCAGTTCTTC.

This chain uses TRBV20-1 with TRBJ2-3; no reliable D call. CDR3 size: 12 residues. Trimming shortened V by 5 bases and J by 0 bases, and 6 bases separated the two germline ends. The germline V gene has CDR1 DFQATT and CDR2 SNEGSKA (reference sequence). The CDR3 here is CSAEPSTDTQYF. DNA of the CDR3: TGCAGTGCTGAACCTAGCACAGATACGCAGTATTTT.

The chain employs TRBV12-3 or TRBV12-4 and TRBJ1-1; 9 bases are shared with TRBD1. With V trimmed by 7 bases and J by 2 bases, 5 bases remained unmatched. There are 14 residues in the CDR3. CDR3 DNA: TGTGCCAGCACCCGGGACAGGGTTAACACTGAAGCTTTCTTT. As protein: CASTRDRVNTEAFF.

The chain couples TRBV5-6 to TRBJ2-2, with 9 bases identical to TRBD2. This CDR3 comprises 18 residues. Per the germline V gene, CDR1 is SGHDT and CDR2 is YYEEEE. The ends lost 4 bases at V and 5 bases at J; junction bases unmatched: 15. CDR3 DNA: TGTGCCAGCAGCCCCGGCGGGTGGCTAGCGGGACGAACCGGGGAGCTGTTTTTT. Its protein product is CASSPGGWLAGRTGELFF.

The chain combines TRBV7-2 with TRBJ2-7, with D unclear. Trimming pared 2 bases from V and 1 base from J, leaving 12 bases between. This CDR3 region has 15 residues. The germline CDR1 and CDR2 sequences are SGHTA and FQGNSA. The CDR3: CASSLWLGSSYEQYF. The CDR3 DNA reads as TGTGCCAGCAGCTTATGGTTAGGGTCGTCCTACGAGCAGTACTTC.

The genes are TRBV7-9 and TRBJ1-1, with 8 bases matching TRBD1. Trimming at V came to 3 bases and at J to 4 bases, leaving 4 bases not matched to a gene. Germline CDR1 and CDR2: SEHNR and FQNEAQ (reference sequence). This CDR3 spans 14 amino acids. In DNA form, the CDR3 reads TGTGCCAGCAGCTTGGGGGACAGGAGCACTGAAGCTTTCTTT. Encoded protein: CASSLGDRSTEAFF.

This chain joins TRBV7-9 and TRBJ1-6; TRBD1 aligns across 7 bases. The CDR3 is 15 amino acids. CDR1 and CDR2 (germline): SEHNR, FQNEAQ (reference sequence). J gave up 8 bases and V 0 bases, and 4 bases lay outside the gene matches. The CDR3 loop is CASSLAITGDSPLHF. The CDR3 nucleotides are TGTGCCAGCAGCTTAGCCATCACAGGGGATTCACCCCTCCACTTT.

This clonotype has a count of ten or more. For the CDR3, the DNA is TGTGCCAGCAGCTTCGTACCATCGAGCATCGCTGAAGCTTTCTTT. It specifies CASSFVPSSIAEAFF. The chain carries TRBV5-6 and TRBJ1-1; D uncertain. The V end was cut by 2 bases, the J end by 6 bases, with 17 bases between. CDR3 length: 15 residues. The V gene's germline CDR1 is SGHDT and CDR2 YYEEEE. The full variable domain, rest sourced from reference TRBV5-6 and TRBJ1-1, is DAGVTQSPTHLIKTRGQQVTLRCSPKSGHDTVSWYQQALGQGPQFIFQYYEEEERQRGNFPDRFSGHQFPNYSSELNVNALLLGDSALYLCASSFVPSSIAEAFFGQGTRLTVV.

Only a few counts were recorded for this clonotype. The rearrangement links TRBV7-3 to TRBJ1-2; D gene uncertain. The CDR3 runs to 16 residues. In germline, CDR1 is SGHTA, CDR2 FQGTGA. The V end was cut by 2 bases, the J end by 0 bases, with 13 bases between. This chain's CDR3 is CASSLSADGANYGYTF. The CDR3 DNA is TGTGCCAGCAGCTTATCGGCGGATGGAGCTAACTATGGCTACACCTTC.

The DNA of the CDR3 is TGCGCCAGCAGCTTGATGCAGGGATCGAACACCGGGGAGCTGTTTTTT. It encodes CASSLMQGSNTGELFF. The rearrangement joins TRBV5-1 to TRBJ2-2; maybe TRBD1 (5 bases). Trimming took off 1 base at V and 0 bases at J, with 10 bases between the two ends. Germline V gene lookup returns CDR1 SGHRS and CDR2 YFSETQ. The CDR3 has 16 residues.

The chain recombines TRBV6-1 with TRBJ2-4, with TRBD1 matching 7 bases. The germline V gene encodes CDR1 MNHNS and CDR2 SASEGT. This CDR3 is built from 17 residues. Trimming cost V 4 bases and J 0 bases; bases outside gene matches: 9. CDR3 in amino acids: CASSARQGVPAKNIQYF. The DNA for the CDR3 is TGTGCCAGCAGTGCTCGACAGGGAGTACCAGCCAAAAACATTCAGTACTTC.

This chain joins TRBV7-9 and TRBJ1-1, with 7 bases matching TRBD1. In germline, CDR1 is SEHNR, CDR2 FQNEAQ (reference sequence). V lost 7 bases to trimming and J lost 4 bases; unmatched junction nucleotides: 9. CDR3 size: 14 residues. CDR3 in amino acids: CASMSGGVGTEAFF. The CDR3 nucleotides are TGTGCCAGCATGTCAGGGGGAGTCGGCACTGAAGCTTTCTTT.

The table lists this clonotype with a few counts. V is TRBV9 and J is TRBJ1-2; 7 nucleotides line up with TRBD1. Per the germline V gene, CDR1 is SGDLS and CDR2 is YYNGEE. Trimming at V came to 4 bases and at J to 3 bases, leaving 6 bases not matched to a gene. There are 14 residues in the CDR3. This CDR3 reads CASSKQGYDYGYTF. The CDR3 DNA sequence: TGTGCCAGCAGCAAACAGGGGTACGACTATGGCTACACCTTC.

The chain is built from TRBV29-1 and TRBJ2-3; TRBD1 matches 9 bases. Trimming cost V 7 bases and J 2 bases; bases outside gene matches: 7. From germline, CDR1 is SQVTM and CDR2 ANQGSEA. CDR3 size: 14 residues. The CDR3 protein is CSARTGAYTDTQYF. Written as DNA, the CDR3 is TGCAGCGCCCGGACAGGGGCCTACACAGATACGCAGTATTTT.

A few counts support this clonotype. The CDR3 DNA follows: TGCGCCAGCAGCCAAGGACCAGCTGTCGCAGATACGCAGTATTTT. It encodes CASSQGPAVADTQYF. V usage is TRBV4-1 and J usage is TRBJ2-3, with D uncertain. The length of the CDR3 is 15 residues. Germline loops: CDR1 MGHRA, CDR2 YSYEKL. V lost 1 base and J 4 bases, leaving 12 bases between the germline ends.

The chain combines TRBV19 with TRBJ1-1; D unclear. The germline V and J ends were trimmed by 7 bases and 11 bases, with 14 bases remaining between them. Per the germline V gene, CDR1 is LNHDA and CDR2 is SQIVND (reference sequence). The CDR3 spans 11 residues. CDR3 nucleotide sequence: TGTGCCAGTATGACCGGGATGGGGGCTTTCTTT. It yields the protein CASMTGMGAFF.